This T cell receptor (beta chain) came from a study of T cell responses to AZD1222 COVID-19 vaccine. Study information: Both about-4-week and about-12-week second-dose recipients were combined.

Clones were sequenced by immunoSEQ multiplex PCR, and TCRdb holds only the in-frame ones, with some missing. The sample includes about 59,000 clones, roughly 89% of them seen just once. Germline V gives CDR1 SGHRS, CDR2 YFSETQ. This CDR3 comprises 17 residues. J was trimmed by 1 base and V by 3 bases; bases with no gene match: 7. This sequence originates from an adult in good health. The material was peripheral blood, obtained on day 0 of AZD1222 vaccination. The V call is TRBV5-1, the J call TRBJ1-3; 10 positions match TRBD1. The CDR3 here is CASSSGTGVASGNTIYF. The CDR3 DNA is TGCGCCAGCAGCTCCGGGACAGGGGTCGCTTCTGGAAACACCATATATTTT.